These T cell receptor beta chains were read from a single sample in a study of Ad26.COV2.S vaccination and SARS-CoV-2 variants. Using immunoSEQ multiplex PCR, the repertoire was profiled, and TCRdb retains in-frame clones only, with some absent. The sample holds around 400,000 clones, about 88% seen once. The sequenced sample was peripheral blood, obtained in a trial of Ad26.COV2.S vaccine versus placebo. All receptors derive from a person between 18 and 65 years old who received the Ad26.COV2.S COVID-19 vaccine or a placebo. The CDR3 runs from the conserved cysteine through the conserved F or W. Each record gives: V gene, J gene, D gene, CDR3 length, CDR3 protein, CDR3 DNA. D genes are given only for firm matches.

V: TRBV6-1; J: TRBJ1-5; D: TRBD1; length: 20; CDR3: CASSEDVTGAAQYSNQPQHF; DNA: TGTGCCAGCAGTGAAGACGTAACAGGGGCCGCCCAATATAGCAATCAGCCCCAGCATTTT
V: TRBV4-1; J: TRBJ1-4; D: NA; length: 14; CDR3: CASSPQRTNEKLFF; DNA: TGCGCCAGCAGCCCCCAGAGAACTAATGAAAAACTGTTTTTT
V: TRBV14; J: TRBJ2-5; D: NA; length: 12; CDR3: CASSQDGPAQYF; DNA: TGTGCCAGCAGCCAAGATGGACCCGCCCAGTACTTC
V: TRBV27; J: TRBJ2-3; D: NA; length: 14; CDR3: CASSLSGSTDTQYF; DNA: TGTGCCAGCAGTCTATCCGGTAGCACAGATACGCAGTATTTT
V: TRBV11-2; J: TRBJ1-1; D: NA; length: 15; CDR3: CASSLIGDPNPEAFF; DNA: TGTGCCAGCAGCTTGATCGGGGACCCTAATCCTGAAGCTTTCTTT
V: TRBV7-9; J: TRBJ2-5; D: TRBD1; length: 17; CDR3: CASSSLGRTGGKETQYF; DNA: TGTGCCAGCAGCAGCTTAGGGCGGACAGGGGGCAAGGAGACCCAGTACTTC
V: TRBV7-3; J: TRBJ1-1; D: TRBD1; length: 13; CDR3: CASSPGQGVEAFF; DNA: TGTGCCAGCAGCCCCGGACAGGGCGTTGAAGCTTTCTTT
V: TRBV4-3; J: TRBJ1-4; D: NA; length: 14; CDR3: CASSQDNGYEKLFF; DNA: TGCGCCAGCAGCCAAGATAACGGATATGAAAAACTGTTTTTT
V: TRBV15; J: TRBJ2-7; D: TRBD1; length: 12; CDR3: CATSLDRDEQYF; DNA: TGTGCCACCAGCCTTGACAGGGACGAGCAGTACTTC
V: TRBV9; J: TRBJ1-1; D: TRBD1; length: 14; CDR3: CASSVQGDNTEAFF; DNA: TGTGCCAGCAGCGTACAGGGGGATAACACTGAAGCTTTCTTT